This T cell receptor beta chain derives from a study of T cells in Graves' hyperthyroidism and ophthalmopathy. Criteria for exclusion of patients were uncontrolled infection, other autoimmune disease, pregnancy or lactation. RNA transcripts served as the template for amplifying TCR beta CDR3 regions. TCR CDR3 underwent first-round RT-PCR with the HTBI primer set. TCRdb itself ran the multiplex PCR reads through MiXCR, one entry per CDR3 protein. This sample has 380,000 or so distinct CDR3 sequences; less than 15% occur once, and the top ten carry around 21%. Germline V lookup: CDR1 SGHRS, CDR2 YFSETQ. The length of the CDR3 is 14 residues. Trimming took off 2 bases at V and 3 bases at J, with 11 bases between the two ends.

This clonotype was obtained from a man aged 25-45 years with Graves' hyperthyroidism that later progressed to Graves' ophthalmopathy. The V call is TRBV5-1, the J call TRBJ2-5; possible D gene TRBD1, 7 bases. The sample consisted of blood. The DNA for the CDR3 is TGCGCCAGCAGCTTAGACAGGGAGGAAGAGACCCAGTACTTC. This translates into CASSLDREEETQYF.